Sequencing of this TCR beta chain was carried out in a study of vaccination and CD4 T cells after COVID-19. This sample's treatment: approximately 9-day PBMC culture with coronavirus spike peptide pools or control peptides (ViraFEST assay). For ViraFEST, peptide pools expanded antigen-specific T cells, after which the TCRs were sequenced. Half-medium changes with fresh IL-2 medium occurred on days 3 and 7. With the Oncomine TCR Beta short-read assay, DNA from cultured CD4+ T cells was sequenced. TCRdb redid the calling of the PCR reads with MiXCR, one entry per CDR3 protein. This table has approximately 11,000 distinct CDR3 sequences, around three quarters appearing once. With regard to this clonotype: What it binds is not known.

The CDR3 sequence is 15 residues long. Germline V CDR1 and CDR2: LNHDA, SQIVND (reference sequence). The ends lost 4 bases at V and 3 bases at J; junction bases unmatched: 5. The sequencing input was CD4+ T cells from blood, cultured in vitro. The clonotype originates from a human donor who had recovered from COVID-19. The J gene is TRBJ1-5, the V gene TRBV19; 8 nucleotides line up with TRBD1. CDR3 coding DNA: TGTGCCAGTAGTAGCCGGACAGGGCTCAATCAGCCCCAGCATTTT. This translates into CASSSRTGLNQPQHF.